These 24 T cell receptor beta chains share one sample of origin, sequenced in a study of Ad26.COV2.S vaccination and SARS-CoV-2 variants (dated by TCRdb to about 2021). The library came from the immunoSEQ multiplex PCR assay. The table was pulled from immuneACCESS by TCRdb, which kept in-frame rearrangements only. Such tables lose some clones; where checked, under half of the loss comes from unresolved V genes, and the rest has no known cause. The sample contains 400,000 to 450,000 clones, around 93% of them found a single time. The biggest ten clones account for about 1.7% of the sample. The intended sense of this specimen's treatment or condition label: roughly 19 received Ad26.COV2.S at low or high dose, single or two shots; about 5 received placebo; per-sample allocation not given. Repertoires of vaccine and placebo recipients were sequenced from samples collected on day 63 after the first injection.

The sequencing here drew on peripheral blood, taken in a trial of Ad26.COV2.S vaccine versus placebo. These receptors originate from a person between 18 and 65 years old who received the Ad26.COV2.S COVID-19 vaccine or a placebo.

For this clone: Other DNA sequences in the same sample also yield this CDR3. The rearrangement joins TRBV30 to TRBJ1-2, with D uncertain. Germline CDR1 is GTSNPN and CDR2 is SVGIG (reference sequence). V was clipped by 0 bases and J by 2 bases, with 7 bases between them. CDR3 length: 13 amino acids. The CDR3 region has the DNA TGTGCCTGGAGTGTCAGGTCGAACTATGGCTACACCTTC. Protein sequence: CAWSVRSNYGYTF. The full variable domain, in which reference TRBV30 and TRBJ1-2 provide the parts outside the CDR3, is SQTIHQWPATLVQPVGSPLSLECTVEGTSNPNLYWYRQAAGRGLQLLFYSVGIGQISSEVPQNLSASRPQDRQFILSSKKLLLSDSGFYLCAWSVRSNYGYTFGSGTRLTVV.

CDR3 loop: CASSKTPGGQGNEKLFF. The DNA for the CDR3 is TGTGCCAGCAGCAAAACCCCAGGCGGGCAGGGTAATGAAAAACTGTTTTTT. The rearrangement uses TRBV7-8 and TRBJ1-4, with TRBD1 as a possible D gene (5 bases). Trimming took 5 bases from V and 4 from J, leaving 20 bases between them. The CDR3 sequence is 17 residues long. Per the germline V gene, CDR1 is SGHVS and CDR2 is FQNEAQ.

The J gene is TRBJ2-3, the V gene TRBV5-5; D unclear. The CDR3 totals 15 residues. Trimming took off 1 base at V and 5 bases at J, with 14 bases between the two ends. CDR1 and CDR2 (germline): SGHKS, YYEKEE (reference sequence). Written as DNA, the CDR3 is TGTGCCAGCAGCTTGAGGTACTTTCTTGGAGATACGCAGTATTTT. The encoded protein is CASSLRYFLGDTQYF.

The J gene is TRBJ1-1, the V gene TRBV5-1; unclear D gene. CDR1 and CDR2 from the germline V gene are SGHRS and YFSETQ. CDR3 length: 15 residues. The V gene lost 0 bases and the J gene lost 2 bases, with 11 bases spanning the gap. CDR3 region: CASSLVSGSNTEAFF. CDR3 in DNA: TGCGCCAGCAGCTTGGTGAGCGGCAGTAACACTGAAGCTTTCTTT.

V gene TRBV25-1 combines with J gene TRBJ1-6; D not resolved. The CDR3 loop spans 16 amino acids. Between the trimmed V and J ends, which lost 4 bases and 7 bases, there was a span of 17 bases. Germline V gene lookup returns CDR1 MGHDK and CDR2 SYGVNS. DNA of the CDR3: TGTGCCAGCAGTGGACCGAAGGGCAGCGGAAATTCACCCCTCCACTTT. As protein: CASSGPKGSGNSPLHF.

The genes are TRBV19 and TRBJ2-7; 8 bases are a match to TRBD1. Germline V lookup: CDR1 LNHDA, CDR2 SQIVND (reference sequence). V dropped 1 base and J dropped 4; count of bases not matched to a gene: 9. This CDR3 contains 16 residues. The CDR3 nucleotides are TGTGCCAGTAGTATAGTCTTTGGACAGGGTGTTTACGAGCAGTACTTC. Its protein product is CASSIVFGQGVYEQYF. Filled out from reference TRBV19 and TRBJ2-7, the complete variable domain reads DGGITQSPKYLFRKEGQNVTLSCEQNLNHDAMYWYRQDPGQGLRLIYYSQIVNDFQKGDIAEGYSVSREKKESFPLTVTSAQKNPTAFYLCASSIVFGQGVYEQYFGPGTRLTVT.

This rearrangement joins TRBV27 to TRBJ1-5, with D possibly being TRBD1 (5 bases). The CDR3 runs to 15 residues. V was cut by 6 bases and J by 2 bases, with 14 bases left in between. The germline V gene has CDR1 MNHEY and CDR2 SMNVEV (reference sequence). The DNA for the CDR3 is TGTGCCAGCAGGTTGGGGGGAAGAGGCAATCAGCCCCAGCATTTT. The encoded protein is CASRLGGRGNQPQHF.

The CDR3 bases are TGTGCCAGCAGCGTAGACTGGCGGGGGAGCACAGATACGCAGTATTTT. It specifies CASSVDWRGSTDTQYF. The rearrangement links TRBV9 to TRBJ2-3; 7 nucleotides align to TRBD2. The CDR3 sequence is 16 residues long. Germline loops: CDR1 SGDLS, CDR2 YYNGEE. J was trimmed by 0 bases and V by 0 bases; bases with no gene match: 4.

This sequence joins TRBV20-1 and TRBJ2-5; D is undetermined. The germline gives CDR1 DFQATT, CDR2 SNEGSKA (reference sequence). The CDR3 loop spans 11 amino acids. The V end was cut by 6 bases, the J end by 2 bases, with 7 bases between. The CDR3 DNA sequence: TGCAGTGCGCTTTGGCAAGAGACCCAGTACTTC. As protein: CSALWQETQYF.

Only a few counts were recorded for this clone. The chain carries TRBV9 and TRBJ2-6; 8 bases fit TRBD1. Losses at the gene ends were 3 bases for V and 0 bases for J; bases not matched to a gene: 5. This CDR3 is 17 amino acids long. Germline V CDR1 and CDR2: SGDLS, YYNGEE. CDR3: CASSAGQGFSGANVLTF. In nucleotides, the CDR3 is TGTGCCAGCAGCGCCGGACAGGGATTCTCTGGGGCCAACGTCCTGACTTTC.

The chain joins TRBV10-2 to TRBJ1-1; D not resolved. V was trimmed by 2 bases and J by 2 bases, leaving 6 bases between them. The germline CDR1 and CDR2 sequences are WSHSY and SAAADI. This CDR3 contains 13 residues. The CDR3 bases are TGCGCCAGCAGTGAGGGAGGAAACACTGAAGCTTTCTTT. It yields the protein CASSEGGNTEAFF.

This clone appeared a single time. V usage is TRBV18 and J usage is TRBJ1-6; TRBD1 matches 7 bases. This CDR3 has 15 residues. The V segment lost 6 bases and the J segment 7 bases; nucleotides outside the gene matches: 9. The germline V gene has CDR1 KGHSH and CDR2 LQKENI. In DNA, the CDR3 is TGTGCCAGCTCCGACGGGACAGCCGGAAATTCACCCCTCCACTTT. The encoded protein is CASSDGTAGNSPLHF.

This clone showed up just once. The CDR3 sequence is CASSHKGNGYTF. Written as DNA, the CDR3 is TGTGCCAGCAGCCATAAGGGCAATGGCTACACCTTC. The chain recombines TRBV6-5 with TRBJ1-2; D ambiguous. CDR1 is MNHEY, CDR2 SVGAGI, per germline. The CDR3 loop spans 12 amino acids. The germline V and J ends were trimmed by 6 bases and 6 bases, with 11 bases remaining between them.

The rearrangement joins TRBV19 to TRBJ1-3; D is perhaps TRBD1 (6 bases). Germline loops: CDR1 LNHDA, CDR2 SQIVND (reference sequence). The CDR3 has 15 residues. V was cut by 6 bases and J by 0 bases, with 12 bases left in between. The CDR3 region is CASSQGQHSGNTIYF. CDR3 nucleotides: TGTGCCAGTAGCCAAGGACAGCACTCTGGAAACACCATATATTTT.

V and J are TRBV15 and TRBJ1-2; D gene ambiguous. The CDR3 contains 16 residues. Trimming shortened V by 3 bases and J by 0 bases, and 14 bases separated the two germline ends. Per the germline V gene, CDR1 is LNHNV and CDR2 is YYDKDF (reference sequence). The chain's CDR3 is CATSSSGGRPNYGYTF. CDR3 sequence (DNA): TGTGCCACCAGCAGTTCGGGTGGCAGACCTAACTATGGCTACACCTTC.

The chain employs TRBV7-9 and TRBJ2-7; D unclear. The germline gives CDR1 SEHNR, CDR2 FQNEAQ (reference sequence). Trimming cost V 1 base and J 6 bases, with 7 bases left between them. This CDR3 contains 12 residues. CDR3 sequence reads: CASSLGGSEQYF. The CDR3 DNA is TGTGCCAGCAGCTTAGGGGGAAGCGAGCAGTACTTC.

This clone was detected once. The chain employs TRBV6-5 and TRBJ1-1; 8 nucleotides match TRBD1. The CDR3 has 14 amino acids. In germline, CDR1 is MNHEY, CDR2 SVGAGI. Trimming at V came to 2 bases and at J to 5 bases, leaving 4 bases not matched to a gene. Here the CDR3 DNA reads TGTGCCAGCAGTTACGACAGGGGAGGAACTGAAGCTTTCTTT. Protein product: CASSYDRGGTEAFF.

This rearrangement joins TRBV6-5 to TRBJ1-2; tentatively, D is TRBD1 (5 bases). The CDR3 has 14 amino acids. The germline V gene encodes CDR1 MNHEY and CDR2 SVGAGI. The V and J ends lost 6 bases and 0 bases respectively, with 11 bases between them. CDR3 loop: CASRRDGANYGYTF. CDR3 nucleotide sequence: TGTGCCAGCAGGCGGGACGGAGCTAACTATGGCTACACCTTC.

J is TRBJ2-7 and V is TRBV27; D gene uncertain. In germline, CDR1 is MNHEY, CDR2 SMNVEV (reference sequence). The CDR3 length is 11 residues. The V and J ends lost 3 bases and 6 bases respectively, with 6 bases between them. DNA for the CDR3: TGTGCCAGCAGTTTGTTGGGCGAGCAGTACTTC. This gives the protein CASSLLGEQYF.

V is TRBV7-2 and J is TRBJ2-5, with 11 bases matching TRBD1. Trimming at V came to 2 bases and at J to 2 bases, leaving 4 bases not matched to a gene. This CDR3 has 16 amino acids. Germline V gives CDR1 SGHTA, CDR2 FQGNSA. The DNA for the CDR3 is TGTGCCAGCAGCTTATTGGGACAGGGGGGTCAAGAGACCCAGTACTTC. Protein product: CASSLLGQGGQETQYF.

The V gene is TRBV7-2, the J gene TRBJ1-3; D remains unclear. CDR1 and CDR2 from the germline V gene are SGHTA and FQGNSA. This CDR3 region has 13 residues. Deletions cut 0 bases from V and 10 bases from J, with 10 bases between. The CDR3 loop reads CASSLAGPGTIYF. CDR3 DNA: TGTGCCAGCAGCTTAGCGGGCCCCGGGACCATATATTTT.

This clone was observed a single time. V gene TRBV2 combines with J gene TRBJ2-3; 8 bases agree with TRBD2. Germline loops: CDR1 SNHLY, CDR2 FYNNEI. The CDR3 consists of 14 residues. Trimming cost V 3 bases and J 4 bases; bases outside gene matches: 3. As DNA, the CDR3 is TGTGCCAGCAGTGAGGTCGGGGGGGCAGATACGCAGTATTTT. Translation gives CASSEVGGADTQYF.

The V and J genes are TRBV2 and TRBJ1-2; 9 positions match TRBD1. Germline values: CDR1 SNHLY, CDR2 FYNNEI. The ends lost 6 bases at V and 0 bases at J; junction bases unmatched: 8. The CDR3 runs to 16 residues. The CDR3 DNA sequence: TGTGCCAGCAGGGGACAGGGTAGTGCGACTAACTATGGCTACACCTTC. It translates to CASRGQGSATNYGYTF.

The V call is TRBV4-1, the J call TRBJ2-7; TRBD2 aligns across 7 bases. The germline V gene encodes CDR1 MGHRA and CDR2 YSYEKL. The V and J ends lost 3 bases and 0 bases, in that order; junction bases with no gene match: 2. The CDR3 runs to 14 residues. The CDR3 nucleotides read TGCGCCAGCAGCCAGGGAGGGTTCTCCTACGAGCAGTACTTC. This encodes CASSQGGFSYEQYF.